The T cell receptor (beta chain) described here comes from a study of T cells after yellow fever vaccination. This clonotype turned up a few times. CDR3 size: 14 residues. CDR1 SGHRS and CDR2 YFSETQ come from the germline V gene. V dropped 3 bases and J dropped 0 bases, with 9 bases sitting between them. 5'RACE template switching generated TCR cDNA, adding a universal primer site and UMIs. TCRdb re-analysed the 5' RACE reads in MiXCR, keeping a single row per CDR3 protein. The repertoire consists of 450,000 to 550,000 distinct CDR3 sequences, with 20% to 25% occurring once and the leading ten covering around 17%.

The sequencing here drew on PBMCs, taken roughly 20 days after the first yellow fever vaccination. The chain uses TRBV5-1 and TRBJ2-5; D gene ambiguous. The TCR sequence derives from a young man who received the YFV17D yellow fever vaccine. The CDR3 region has the DNA TGCGCCAGCAGCTCGATGGGGAACCAAGAGACCCAGTACTTC. Translated, it gives CASSSMGNQETQYF.